This T cell receptor (beta chain) was observed in a study of cytomegalovirus exposure and HLA in healthy donors. PCR used 60 Vbeta primers and 13 Jbeta primers. Here immunoSEQ multiplex PCR was the method, and the copy in TCRdb shows in-frame clones only, minus some. The data hold around 170,000 clones, with around 80% observed a single time. This clone has more than one count but fewer than ten. The length of the CDR3 is 14 residues. Trimming cost V 6 bases and J 3 bases, with 14 bases left between them. This rearrangement joins TRBV6-7 to TRBJ1-1, with D perhaps matching TRBD1 (6 bases). TRBV6-7 is known as an ORF, though its function is uncertain. This clonotype was obtained from a man aged 18 to 30 in good health and CMV-seronegative. What was sequenced was PBMCs. CDR3 in amino acids: CASRVTGWHTEAFF. The CDR3 DNA follows: TGTGCCAGCAGGGTAACAGGGTGGCACACTGAAGCTTTCTTT.